This entry lists 9 T cell receptor beta chains sequenced from one sample in a study of T cell changes during pregnancy in multiple sclerosis. Clones were sequenced by immunoSEQ multiplex PCR, and TCRdb holds only the in-frame ones, with some missing. The sample has about 28,000 clones; around nine tenths are singletons. Sequences were derived from CD4+ T cells from peripheral blood mononuclear cells, sampled in the first trimester of pregnancy. These receptors came from a female donor in good health, enrolled as a control in a pregnancy study.

The chain couples TRBV2 to TRBJ1-3; 7 bases are a match to TRBD1. The CDR3 is 13 amino acids. Germline lookup yields CDR1 SNHLY and CDR2 FYNNEI. V shed 4 bases and J 4 bases; nucleotides not matched to a gene: 1. Here the CDR3 reads CASSATGGNTIYF. For the CDR3, the DNA is TGTGCCAGCAGTGCGACAGGGGGAAACACCATATATTTT. The whole variable domain, filled in from reference TRBV2 and TRBJ1-3, reads EPEVTQTPSHQVTQMGQEVILRCVPISNHLYFYWYRQILGQKVEFLVSFYNNEISEKSEIFDDQFSVERPDGSNFTLKIRSTKLEDSAMYFCASSATGGNTIYFGEGSWLTVV.

In its sample, this clone was seen once. The chain links TRBV6-5 to TRBJ2-5; the match to TRBD2 covers 8 bases. V was pared by 8 bases and J by 0 bases, with 2 bases of the junction left unmatched. The CDR3 contains 13 residues. Germline V gives CDR1 MNHEY, CDR2 SVGAGI. CDR3 in amino acids: CASSSGYQETQYF. The CDR3 DNA sequence: TGTGCCAGCTCTAGCGGGTACCAAGAGACCCAGTACTTC.

This clone was seen once. The chain combines TRBV27 with TRBJ1-1; D unclear. The CDR3 is made up of 13 amino acids. Deletions cut 3 bases from V and 2 bases from J, with 7 bases between. CDR1 is MNHEY, CDR2 SMNVEV, per germline (reference sequence). The CDR3 loop reads CASSLEINTEAFF. The CDR3 region has the DNA TGTGCCAGCAGTTTGGAGATAAACACTGAAGCTTTCTTT.

The chain couples TRBV9 to TRBJ1-3; D possibly corresponds to TRBD1 (6 bases). This CDR3 spans 16 amino acids. V lost 0 bases to trimming and J lost 3 bases, with 13 bases between them. Germline CDR1 reads SGDLS; CDR2 reads YYNGEE. CDR3 sequence: CASSVDWRGHGNTIYF. Here the CDR3 DNA reads TGTGCCAGCAGCGTAGATTGGCGGGGGCATGGAAACACCATATATTTT.

The rearrangement links TRBV5-4 to TRBJ1-2; 7 bases fit TRBD1. Germline CDR1 and CDR2: SGHNT and YYREEE (reference sequence). V shed 4 bases, J shed 8 bases, and the junction held 11 bases outside the gene matches. This CDR3 region has 14 residues. The CDR3 coding sequence is TGTGCCAGCAGCACCTCGACAGGGCCTTGGGGCTACACCTTC. As protein: CASSTSTGPWGYTF.

The CDR3 loop reads CATSRDRGDLSYEQYF. The CDR3, as DNA: TGTGCCACCAGCAGAGATCGCGGGGATCTCTCCTACGAGCAGTACTTC. The chain links TRBV15 to TRBJ2-7, with a weak D call TRBD2 (6 bases). The CDR3 covers 16 residues. CDR1 and CDR2 from the germline V gene are LNHNV and YYDKDF (reference sequence). V was shortened by 0 bases and J by 0 bases, with 12 bases between the two germline ends.

The chain recombines TRBV6-1 with TRBJ1-5, with D tentatively TRBD1 (6 bases). Trimming shortened V by 5 bases and J by 3 bases, and 11 bases separated the two germline ends. This CDR3 has 14 amino acids. CDR1 and CDR2 (germline): MNHNS, SASEGT. The CDR3 DNA reads TGTGCCAGCAGTAACAGGGAACTCAATCAGCCCCAGCATTTT. Amino acid sequence: CASSNRELNQPQHF.

The rearrangement joins TRBV9 to TRBJ2-5; 13 bases fit TRBD2. Trimming at V came to 0 bases and at J to 4 bases, leaving 0 bases not matched to a gene. The CDR3 covers 15 residues. CDR1 is SGDLS, CDR2 YYNGEE, per germline. The CDR3 is CASSVGLAGGETQYF. DNA of the CDR3: TGTGCCAGCAGCGTAGGACTAGCGGGGGGAGAGACCCAGTACTTC.

This chain links TRBV19 with TRBJ2-2, with D possibly TRBD2 on 5 matching bases. Germline V gives CDR1 LNHDA, CDR2 SQIVND (reference sequence). The CDR3 contains 14 residues. The ends were cut back, 11 bases at V and 2 bases at J, with 15 bases in the middle. DNA of the CDR3: TGTGCCTCAAACTTGGACTCTAACACCGGGGAGCTGTTTTTT. Protein sequence: CASNLDSNTGELFF.